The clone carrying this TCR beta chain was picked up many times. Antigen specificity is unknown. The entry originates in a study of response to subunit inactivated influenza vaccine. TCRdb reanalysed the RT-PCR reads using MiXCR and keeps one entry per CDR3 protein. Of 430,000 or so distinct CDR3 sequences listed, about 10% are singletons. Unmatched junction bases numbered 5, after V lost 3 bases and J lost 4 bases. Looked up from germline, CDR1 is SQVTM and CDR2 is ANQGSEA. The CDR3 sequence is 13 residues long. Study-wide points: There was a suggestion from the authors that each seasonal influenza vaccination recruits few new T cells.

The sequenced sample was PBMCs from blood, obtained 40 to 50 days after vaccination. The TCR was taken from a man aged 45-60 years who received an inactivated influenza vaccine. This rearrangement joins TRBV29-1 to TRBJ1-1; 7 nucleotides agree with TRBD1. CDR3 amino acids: CSVDLTGSTEAFF. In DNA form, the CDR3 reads TGCAGCGTTGACCTGACAGGGAGCACTGAAGCTTTCTTT.